This TCR beta chain was observed in a study of T cells in Graves' hyperthyroidism and ophthalmopathy. The CDR3 has 15 amino acids. Germline V lookup: CDR1 SGHAT, CDR2 FQNNGV. V was shortened by 3 bases and J by 0 bases, with 9 bases between the two germline ends. This clonotype was detected ten times or more. The antigen is unknown. Study-level points and caveats: Most thyroid-expanded clonotypes above 0.001 were also found in blood. Ophthalmopathy and stable hyperthyroidism were told apart by a 13 V-J model. Model predictions of ophthalmopathy came a median around 6.5 months before onset.

RNA transcripts gave rise to amplified TCR beta CDR3 regions. HTBI primers were employed in a first-round RT-PCR of the TCR CDR3. Each CDR3 protein gets one entry after TCRdb re-called the multiplex PCR reads with MiXCR. The repertoire holds about half a million distinct CDR3 sequences, with around 15% as singletons. This sequence was found in a woman younger than 45 with Graves' ophthalmopathy. The chain combines TRBV11-2 with TRBJ2-4, with D possibly being TRBD1 (5 bases). Material: blood. The chain's CDR3 is CASSFRALAKNIQYF. In DNA form, the CDR3 reads TGTGCCAGCAGCTTCAGGGCCCTAGCCAAAAACATTCAGTACTTC.